A selection of T cell receptor beta chains follows, all from one sample in a study of T cell repertoires in aging, cancer and after chemotherapy. Each CDR3 protein is one row after TCRdb ran MiXCR on the multiplex PCR reads. The data contain several thousand distinct CDR3 sequences, 30% of them singletons. Sequencing used blood. These receptors originate from a human donor with a blood cancer. Each CDR3 is given with its conserved first and last residue. The order of the fields is V gene, J gene, clone size, D gene, CDR3 DNA, CDR3 protein. The D gene is left open where the match is weak. Clone size is stated in some rows and not others, as once, few, many or a class when expanded.

v_call: TRBV6-5; j_call: TRBJ2-3; clone_size: medium-sized; d_call: -; cdr3_nt: TGTGCCAGCAGTCCCCGGGGAAATGGAGATACGCAGTATTTT; cdr3_aa: CASSPRGNGDTQYF
v_call: TRBV6-5; j_call: TRBJ2-7; clone_size: few; d_call: -; cdr3_nt: TGTGCCAGCAGATCCCCGGGAAGTCCTACCTACGAGCAGTACTTC; cdr3_aa: CASRSPGSPTYEQYF
v_call: TRBV5-8; j_call: TRBJ2-5; clone_size: -; d_call: -; cdr3_nt: TGTGCCAGCAGCTTAACAGGAAGGGTACAAGAGACCCAGTACTTC; cdr3_aa: CASSLTGRVQETQYF
v_call: TRBV6-4; j_call: TRBJ2-3; clone_size: -; d_call: TRBD2; cdr3_nt: TGTGCCAGCAGTGTCGGGACTAGCGGGGGGGGCCCCCCCACAGAAACGCAGTATTTT; cdr3_aa: CASSVGTSGGGPPTETQYF
v_call: TRBV12-3/TRBV12-4; j_call: TRBJ2-7; clone_size: few; d_call: TRBD2; cdr3_nt: TGTGCCAGCAGTGGATCGGGGGGGCTGTACGAGCAGTACTTC; cdr3_aa: CASSGSGGLYEQYF
v_call: TRBV6-5; j_call: TRBJ1-2; clone_size: -; d_call: -; cdr3_nt: TGTGCCAGCAAAGATTTTTCCTATGGCTACACCTTC; cdr3_aa: CASKDFSYGYTF
v_call: TRBV7-9; j_call: TRBJ2-5; clone_size: -; d_call: -; cdr3_nt: TGTGCCAGCAGCTCAGAGGAGACCCAGTACTTC; cdr3_aa: CASSSEETQYF
v_call: TRBV30; j_call: TRBJ1-5; clone_size: -; d_call: -; cdr3_nt: TGTGCCTGCCAGGGACGGTCTCGCAATCAGCCCCAGCATTTT; cdr3_aa: CACQGRSRNQPQHF
v_call: TRBV29-1; j_call: TRBJ2-1; clone_size: medium-sized; d_call: TRBD1; cdr3_nt: TGCAGCGGAACAGGGGTCCGGGAGCAGTTCTTC; cdr3_aa: CSGTGVREQFF
v_call: TRBV5-4; j_call: TRBJ1-6; clone_size: -; d_call: -; cdr3_nt: TGTGCCAGCAGCTCTCAAACAGGGTTGAATTCACCCCTCCACTTT; cdr3_aa: CASSSQTGLNSPLHF
v_call: TRBV20-1; j_call: TRBJ2-2; clone_size: -; d_call: -; cdr3_nt: TGCAGTGCTAGAGATCAACTCGGGGGCGACACCGGGGAGCTGTTTTTT; cdr3_aa: CSARDQLGGDTGELFF
v_call: TRBV14; j_call: TRBJ2-2; clone_size: few; d_call: -; cdr3_nt: TGTGCCAGCAGCCGACACAGGAACACCGGGGAGCTGTTTTTT; cdr3_aa: CASSRHRNTGELFF
v_call: TRBV20-1; j_call: TRBJ2-2; clone_size: -; d_call: TRBD2; cdr3_nt: TGCAGTGCTAGAAAGCGGGGGGGCCCCGGGGAGCTGTTTTTT; cdr3_aa: CSARKRGGPGELFF
v_call: TRBV30; j_call: TRBJ2-5; clone_size: medium-sized; d_call: TRBD2; cdr3_nt: TGTGCCTGGGGCGGGGGGGGACACCAAGAGACCCAGTACTTC; cdr3_aa: CAWGGGGHQETQYF
v_call: TRBV6-1; j_call: TRBJ1-5; clone_size: few; d_call: -; cdr3_nt: TGTGCCATCCGGACGGGGTTGAGCAATCAGCCCCAGCATTTT; cdr3_aa: CAIRTGLSNQPQHF
v_call: TRBV19; j_call: TRBJ1-3; clone_size: -; d_call: -; cdr3_nt: TGTGCCAGTAGTCAAAGGGCAGGGCGCCCCTCTGGAAACACCATATATTTT; cdr3_aa: CASSQRAGRPSGNTIYF
v_call: TRBV7-2; j_call: TRBJ2-7; clone_size: -; d_call: -; cdr3_nt: TGTGCCAGCAGCCTTGGAGGGCCGGTCGACGAGCAGTACTTC; cdr3_aa: CASSLGGPVDEQYF
v_call: TRBV15; j_call: TRBJ2-3; clone_size: medium-sized; d_call: -; cdr3_nt: TGTGCCACCAGCAGAAACAGGGAAACAGATACGCAGTATTTT; cdr3_aa: CATSRNRETDTQYF
v_call: TRBV27; j_call: TRBJ2-1; clone_size: medium-sized; d_call: TRBD2; cdr3_nt: TGTGCCAGTACTAGCGGGGGGGTCAATGAGCAGTTCTTC; cdr3_aa: CASTSGGVNEQFF
v_call: TRBV12-3/TRBV12-4; j_call: TRBJ1-1; clone_size: few; d_call: -; cdr3_nt: TGTGCCAGCAGCATGCCCGGTAGGGCGGATGAAGCTTTCTTT; cdr3_aa: CASSMPGRADEAFF
v_call: TRBV19; j_call: TRBJ2-1; clone_size: medium-sized; d_call: -; cdr3_nt: TGTGCCAGTAACCAGATTCCCGCCAATGAGCAGTTCTTC; cdr3_aa: CASNQIPANEQFF
v_call: TRBV15; j_call: TRBJ1-1; clone_size: -; d_call: -; cdr3_nt: TGTGCCACCAGCAGAGAAACGGGACTGAACACTGAAGCTTTCTTT; cdr3_aa: CATSRETGLNTEAFF
v_call: TRBV11-3; j_call: TRBJ2-1; clone_size: medium-sized; d_call: -; cdr3_nt: TGTGCCAGCAGCTTATTGACATCCCAAGGCGATGAGCAGTTCTTC; cdr3_aa: CASSLLTSQGDEQFF
v_call: TRBV11-3; j_call: TRBJ1-5; clone_size: once; d_call: -; cdr3_nt: TGTGCCAGCAGCTTGTCCGGGTACAGTATCCAGCATTTT; cdr3_aa: CASSLSGYSIQHF
v_call: TRBV12-3/TRBV12-4; j_call: TRBJ2-1; clone_size: medium-sized; d_call: TRBD2; cdr3_nt: TGTGCCAGCAGTTTATCCAGCGGGGGCTACAATGAGCAGTTCTTC; cdr3_aa: CASSLSSGGYNEQFF
v_call: TRBV6-6; j_call: TRBJ1-2; clone_size: few; d_call: TRBD1; cdr3_nt: TGTGCCAGCACCCACGGGACAGGGGATGGCTACACCTTC; cdr3_aa: CASTHGTGDGYTF
v_call: TRBV6-1; j_call: TRBJ2-3; clone_size: -; d_call: TRBD2; cdr3_nt: TGTGCCAGCAGTGAACAGGGCGGGGGGGCAGATACGCAGTATTTT; cdr3_aa: CASSEQGGGADTQYF